These 26 T cell receptor beta chains share one sample of origin, sequenced in a study of spatial heterogeneity in lung cancer. Time point denoted: blood at routine non-recurrence follow-up after resection. The sequenced material consisted of unsorted whole RNA from tumor, nontumor lung or frozen PBMC. TCRdb recomputed calls from the 5' RACE reads with MiXCR, one row per CDR3 protein. This table has some 110,000 distinct CDR3 sequences, approximately 12% appearing once. Material: PBMCs, obtained at follow-up. These receptors were obtained from a male donor with early-stage non-small cell lung cancer.

This clonotype was detected many times. The V gene is TRBV7-6, the J gene TRBJ1-4; maybe TRBD1 (5 bases). The CDR3 runs to 14 residues. The germline CDR1 and CDR2 sequences are SGHVS and FNYEAQ. V dropped 4 bases and J dropped 8 bases, with 14 bases sitting between them. The CDR3 is CASSSSGLREKLFF. CDR3 nucleotides: TGTGCCAGCAGCTCCTCAGGGTTAAGAGAAAAACTGTTTTTT.

This clonotype has ten or more counts. The CDR3 reads CATGVILRGNEQFF. The DNA of the CDR3 is TGTGCCACCGGGGTCATACTACGGGGGAATGAGCAGTTCTTC. V gene TRBV7-9 combines with J gene TRBJ2-1; possibly TRBD2 for D (6 bases). The CDR3 is made up of 14 amino acids. CDR1 and CDR2 from the germline V gene are SEHNR and FQNEAQ (reference sequence). V was clipped by 10 bases and J by 7 bases, with 20 bases between them.

The CDR3 bases are TGTGCCAGCAGAGACCGGGACGGAGAGAACACTGAAGCTTTCTTT. This translates into CASRDRDGENTEAFF. The V call is TRBV6-6, the J call TRBJ1-1, with a weak D call TRBD1 (5 bases). CDR3 length: 15 amino acids. V was pared by 6 bases and J by 1 base, with 15 bases between. CDR1 and CDR2 from the germline V gene are MNHNY and SVGAGI (reference sequence).

This chain links TRBV4-2 with TRBJ1-5; D call uncertain. V gave up 0 bases and J gave up 3 bases, with 9 bases separating them. The CDR3 length is 15 residues. In germline, CDR1 is LGHNA, CDR2 YNFKEQ. CDR3 protein: CASSQDWQANQPQHF. The DNA of the CDR3 is TGTGCCAGCAGCCAAGATTGGCAGGCCAATCAGCCCCAGCATTTT.

This clonotype turned up a few times. The chain has TRBV7-2 and TRBJ1-5, with TRBD1 matching 10 bases. Trimming at V came to 5 bases and at J to 0 bases, leaving 10 bases not matched to a gene. CDR1 and CDR2 (germline): SGHTA, FQGNSA. The CDR3 loop spans 18 amino acids. In nucleotides, the CDR3 is TGTGCCAGCAGCCCACGAGGGGACAGGGGATCTAGCAATCAGCCCCAGCATTTT. Encoded protein: CASSPRGDRGSSNQPQHF. The full variable domain, completed using reference TRBV7-2 and TRBJ1-5, is GAGVSQSPSNKVTEKGKDVELRCDPISGHTALYWYRQSLGQGLEFLIYFQGNSAPDKSGLPSDRFSAERTGGSVSTLTIQRTQQEDSAVYLCASSPRGDRGSSNQPQHFGDGTRLSIL.

There are many counts of this clonotype. The chain recombines TRBV5-1 with TRBJ2-7; 8 nucleotides agree with TRBD1. V lost 0 bases and J lost 1; bases outside the gene matches: 3. Per germline, CDR1 SGHRS and CDR2 YFSETQ. The CDR3 covers 15 residues. The CDR3 sequence: CASSLAGTGSYEQYF. The DNA of the CDR3 is TGCGCCAGCAGCTTGGCTGGGACAGGATCCTACGAGCAGTACTTC. Variable domain in full (rest from reference TRBV5-1 and TRBJ2-7): KAGVTQTPRYLIKTRGQQVTLSCSPISGHRSVSWYQQTPGQGLQFLFEYFSETQRNKGNFPGRFSGRQFSNSRSEMNVSTLELGDSALYLCASSLAGTGSYEQYFGPGTRLTVT.

Comments on this clonotype: This clone may be a read error of a much larger clone one base away. The J gene is TRBJ2-7, the V gene TRBV3-1; 9 positions match TRBD2. CDR1 and CDR2 from the germline V gene are LGHDT and YNNKEL (reference sequence). The V gene end was trimmed by 3 bases and the J gene end by 8 bases; junction bases not matched to a gene: 14. This CDR3 region has 16 residues. The CDR3: CASSQGTSWGVSKQYF. CDR3 in DNA: TGTGCCAGCAGCCAGGGGACTAGCTGGGGGGTAAGCAAGCAGTACTTC.

This clonotype showed up many times. The rearrangement joins TRBV29-1 to TRBJ2-7; D gene uncertain. Germline V gene sequence: CDR1 SQVTM, CDR2 ANQGSEA. Trimming took 7 bases from V and 5 from J, leaving 15 bases between them. CDR3 size: 12 residues. The DNA of the CDR3 is TGCAGCGCCGTGAACGCGCGTAACGAGCAGTACTTC. It encodes CSAVNARNEQYF.

This clonotype was observed at least ten times. The chain links TRBV12-3 or TRBV12-4 to TRBJ2-2; D is unclear. Trimming left V 6 bases short and J 0 bases short, with 8 bases between. The CDR3 is 14 residues long. CDR3 DNA sequence: TGTGCCAGCAGGAGAGATGCGAACACCGGGGAGCTGTTTTTT. It is translated as CASRRDANTGELFF.

This clonotype was seen a few times. The chain uses TRBV7-8 and TRBJ1-1; D call uncertain. Germline-derived CDR1 and CDR2 are SGHVS and FQNEAQ. This CDR3 comprises 15 residues. The germline V and J ends were trimmed by 1 base and 1 base, with 10 bases remaining between them. CDR3 loop: CASSLGYDKNTEAFF. The CDR3, as DNA: TGTGCCAGCAGCTTAGGATATGACAAGAACACTGAAGCTTTCTTT.

The V gene is TRBV2, the J gene TRBJ2-1, with D possibly called TRBD1 or TRBD2 (5 bases each). The CDR3 has 13 amino acids. Trimming left V 5 bases short and J 11 bases short, with 16 bases between. Germline loops: CDR1 SNHLY, CDR2 FYNNEI. As DNA, the CDR3 is TGTGCCAGCAGTTCCCGGGGCCCTGAGAAGCAGTTCTTC. It codes for CASSSRGPEKQFF.

The chain is built from TRBV12-3 or TRBV12-4 and TRBJ2-2; D remains unclear. V was shortened by 6 bases and J by 2 bases, with 10 bases between the two germline ends. This CDR3 has 14 amino acids. The chain's CDR3 is CASSAELNTGELFF. The CDR3 DNA sequence: TGTGCCAGCAGCGCCGAGCTAAACACCGGGGAGCTGTTTTTT.

The rearrangement joins TRBV29-1 to TRBJ2-4; 8 positions match TRBD2. The germline gives CDR1 SQVTM, CDR2 ANQGSEA. The CDR3 is made up of 18 amino acids. The ends lost 7 bases at V and 0 bases at J; junction bases unmatched: 17. The CDR3 nucleotides read TGCAGCGCTAAAACCGGGACTAGGAGCAGCATAGCCAAAAACATTCAGTACTTC. It codes for CSAKTGTRSSIAKNIQYF.

This clonotype turned up a few times. The chain links TRBV6-1 to TRBJ2-1; D may be TRBD2 (6 bases). The CDR3 has 14 residues. The ends were cut back, 6 bases at V and 8 bases at J, with 17 bases in the middle. CDR1 is MNHNS, CDR2 SASEGT, per germline. CDR3 nucleotide sequence: TGTGCCAGCAGCAGAAGACTAGATTCAGATGAGCAGTTCTTC. It yields the protein CASSRRLDSDEQFF.

The sample holds many counts of this clonotype. This chain uses TRBV10-3 with TRBJ2-1, with 8 bases that match TRBD2. V was clipped by 8 bases and J by 9 bases; unmatched bases: 12. Germline CDR1 reads ENHRY; CDR2 reads SYGVKD. The CDR3 length is 14 residues. The CDR3 spells CAIGSGGGNGEQFF. The CDR3 DNA reads TGTGCCATCGGGAGCGGGGGAGGTAATGGTGAGCAGTTCTTC.

The chain links TRBV6-1 to TRBJ1-1, with D hard to call. Trimming removed 6 bases from V and 1 base from J, with 9 bases in between. The V gene's germline CDR1 is MNHNS and CDR2 SASEGT. The CDR3 spans 13 residues. CDR3 region: CASRVKGNTEAFF. Here the CDR3 DNA reads TGTGCCAGCAGGGTGAAAGGGAACACTGAAGCTTTCTTT.

This clonotype was detected ten times or more. This chain connects TRBV29-1 to TRBJ2-3; TRBD2 matches 12 bases. With 6 bases clipped from V and 5 bases from J, the junction kept 9 bases outside the gene matches. The germline gives CDR1 SQVTM, CDR2 ANQGSEA. The CDR3 is 15 residues long. The CDR3 here is CSVAPSGGAGDTQYF. CDR3 DNA sequence: TGCAGCGTCGCGCCTAGCGGGGGGGCCGGAGATACGCAGTATTTT.

The chain employs TRBV6-5 and TRBJ2-1; TRBD1 might be the D (6 bases). This CDR3 has 15 amino acids. Trimming removed 7 bases at V and 5 bases at J, with 18 bases between. CDR1 is MNHEY, CDR2 SVGAGI, per germline. CDR3 protein: CASKLGTRGNNEQFF. Written as DNA, the CDR3 is TGTGCCAGCAAACTCGGGACAAGGGGAAACAATGAGCAGTTCTTC.

This clonotype appeared a few times. The chain recombines TRBV28 with TRBJ1-2; D gene ambiguous. Germline V gene lookup returns CDR1 MDHEN and CDR2 SYDVKM. The CDR3 sequence is 13 residues long. The ends were cut back, 3 bases at V and 8 bases at J, with 13 bases in the middle. The CDR3 DNA sequence: TGTGCCAGCAGTTTGGGCCAATATCGAGGCTACACCTTC. It encodes CASSLGQYRGYTF.

With regard to this clonotype: A much larger clone lies a single base off, so this may be a read error. This chain uses TRBV28 with TRBJ1-1, with D uncertain. V was cut by 7 bases and J by 1 base, with 13 bases left in between. CDR3 length: 14 residues. Germline-derived CDR1 and CDR2 are MDHEN and SYDVKM. The CDR3 region has the DNA TGTGCCAGCACTTCGGGCACCAAGAACACTGAAGCTTTCTTT. This gives the protein CASTSGTKNTEAFF.

This clonotype was picked up one time. A much more abundant neighbour one base away suggests this may be a read error. A read error is likely, as this CDR3 ends without the conserved phenylalanine or tryptophan. The V and J genes are TRBV10-3 and TRBJ1-1; 7 nucleotides agree with TRBD1. Germline loops: CDR1 ENHRY, CDR2 SYGVKD. The CDR3 has 15 amino acids. V lost 2 bases, J lost 7 bases, and 10 bases stayed unmatched. CDR3 protein: CAISEPRQGNHEAFS. In nucleotides, the CDR3 is TGTGCCATCAGTGAGCCCCGACAGGGAAATCATGAAGCTTTCTCT.

The chain combines TRBV5-5 with TRBJ1-5, with a tentative D call TRBD1 (6 bases). Trimming pared 2 bases from V and 7 bases from J, leaving 13 bases between. The CDR3 extends over 14 amino acids. CDR1 SGHKS and CDR2 YYEKEE come from the germline V gene (reference sequence). Here the CDR3 reads CASSFGGQGQPQHF. Here the CDR3 DNA reads TGTGCCAGCAGCTTCGGGGGCCAGGGGCAGCCCCAGCATTTT.

There are a few counts of this clonotype. The chain is built from TRBV10-2 and TRBJ1-1; 8 nucleotides line up with TRBD1. The germline V gene has CDR1 WSHSY and CDR2 SAAADI. V lost 3 bases, J lost 5 bases, and 2 bases stayed unmatched. The CDR3 extends over 13 amino acids. The CDR3 here is CASSDRGQTEAFF. The DNA of the CDR3 is TGCGCCAGCAGTGACAGGGGGCAGACTGAAGCTTTCTTT.

This clonotype was counted a single time. The gene calls are TRBV10-1 and TRBJ2-7; D ambiguous. CDR3 length: 13 residues. Germline CDR1 WNHNN, CDR2 SYGVQD (reference sequence). V dropped 6 bases and J dropped 2 bases, with 11 bases sitting between them. The CDR3 is CASSPGSPYEQYF. The CDR3 region has the DNA TGCGCCAGCAGCCCTGGCAGCCCCTACGAGCAGTACTTC.

The chain combines TRBV29-1 with TRBJ1-5; D is possibly TRBD1 (5 bases). Germline V gene data show CDR1 as SQVTM and CDR2 as ANQGSEA. V was cut by 3 bases and J by 3 bases, with 9 bases left in between. This CDR3 has 13 amino acids. CDR3: CSVETEINQPQHF. The CDR3 DNA is TGCAGCGTTGAGACAGAGATCAATCAGCCCCAGCATTTT. The complete variable domain, with remaining parts taken from reference TRBV29-1 and TRBJ1-5, reads SAVISQKPSRDICQRGTSLTIQCQVDSQVTMMFWYRQQPGQSLTLIATANQGSEATYESGFVIDKFPISRPNLTFSTLTVSNMSPEDSSIYLCSVETEINQPQHFGDGTRLSIL.

V gene TRBV28 combines with J gene TRBJ1-1; unclear D gene. The CDR3 sequence is 14 residues long. Trimming removed 2 bases from V and 9 bases from J, with 16 bases in between. The germline V gene has CDR1 MDHEN and CDR2 SYDVKM. The DNA for the CDR3 is TGTGCCAGCAGTTTAAAGGGCACCCCCGGGCAAGCTTTCTTT. Translated, it gives CASSLKGTPGQAFF. The full variable domain, in which reference TRBV28 and TRBJ1-1 provide the parts outside the CDR3, is DVKVTQSSRYLVKRTGEKVFLECVQDMDHENMFWYRQDPGLGLRLIYFSYDVKMKEKGDIPEGYSVSREKKERFSLILESASTNQTSMYLCASSLKGTPGQAFFGQGTRLTVV.